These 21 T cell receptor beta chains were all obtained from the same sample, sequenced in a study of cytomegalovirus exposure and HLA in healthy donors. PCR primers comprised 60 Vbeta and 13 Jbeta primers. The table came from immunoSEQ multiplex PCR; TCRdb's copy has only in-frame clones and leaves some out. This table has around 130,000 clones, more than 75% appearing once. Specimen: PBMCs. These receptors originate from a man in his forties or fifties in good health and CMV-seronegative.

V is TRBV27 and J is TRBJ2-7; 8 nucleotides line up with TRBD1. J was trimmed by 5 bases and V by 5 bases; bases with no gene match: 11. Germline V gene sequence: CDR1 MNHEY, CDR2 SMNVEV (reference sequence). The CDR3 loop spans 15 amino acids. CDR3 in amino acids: CASSARTGLRNEQYF. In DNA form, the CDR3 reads TGTGCCAGCAGTGCTCGGACAGGGCTGCGCAACGAGCAGTACTTC.

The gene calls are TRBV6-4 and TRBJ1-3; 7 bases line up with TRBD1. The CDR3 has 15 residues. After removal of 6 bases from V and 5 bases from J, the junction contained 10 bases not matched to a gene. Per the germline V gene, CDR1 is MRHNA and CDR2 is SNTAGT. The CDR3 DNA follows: TGTGCCAGCAGCACACCATGGACAGGAAGAAACACCATATATTTT. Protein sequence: CASSTPWTGRNTIYF.

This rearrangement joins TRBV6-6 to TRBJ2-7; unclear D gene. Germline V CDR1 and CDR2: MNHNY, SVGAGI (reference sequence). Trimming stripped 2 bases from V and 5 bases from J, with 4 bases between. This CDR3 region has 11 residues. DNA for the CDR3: TGTGCCAGCAGTTACGCAGACGAGCAGTACTTC. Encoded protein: CASSYADEQYF.

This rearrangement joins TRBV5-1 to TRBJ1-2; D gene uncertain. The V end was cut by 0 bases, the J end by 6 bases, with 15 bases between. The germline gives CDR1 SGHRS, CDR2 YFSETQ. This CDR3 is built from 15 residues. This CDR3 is CASSLGPESVDGYTF. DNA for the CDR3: TGCGCCAGCAGCTTGGGCCCCGAGAGTGTGGATGGCTACACCTTC.

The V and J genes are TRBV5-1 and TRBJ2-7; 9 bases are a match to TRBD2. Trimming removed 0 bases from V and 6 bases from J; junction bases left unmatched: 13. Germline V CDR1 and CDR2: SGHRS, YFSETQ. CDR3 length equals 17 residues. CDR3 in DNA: TGCGCCAGCAGCTTGGGACTAGCGGTTAGGGAGAGTGCCGAGCAGTACTTC. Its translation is CASSLGLAVRESAEQYF.

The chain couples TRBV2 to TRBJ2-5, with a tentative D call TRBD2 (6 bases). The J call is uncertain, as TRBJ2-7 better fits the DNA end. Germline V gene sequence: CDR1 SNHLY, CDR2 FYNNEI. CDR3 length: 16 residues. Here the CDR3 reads CASSEGHRRVSYEQYF. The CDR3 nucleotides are TGTGCCAGCAGTGAAGGACACCGGAGGGTTTCGTACGAGCAGTACTTC.

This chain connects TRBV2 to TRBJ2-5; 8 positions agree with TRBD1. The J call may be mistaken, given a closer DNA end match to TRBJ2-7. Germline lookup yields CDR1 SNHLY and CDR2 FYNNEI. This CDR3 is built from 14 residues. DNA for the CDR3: TGTGCCAGCAGCATCGACAGGGGCAACTACGAGCAGTACTTC. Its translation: CASSIDRGNYEQYF.

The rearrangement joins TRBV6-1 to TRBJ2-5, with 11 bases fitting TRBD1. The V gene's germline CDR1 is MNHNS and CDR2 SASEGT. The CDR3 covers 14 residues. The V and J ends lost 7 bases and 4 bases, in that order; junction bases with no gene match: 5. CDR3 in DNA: TGTGCCAGCACCTGGACAGGGGGCGCAGAGACCCAGTACTTC. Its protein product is CASTWTGGAETQYF.

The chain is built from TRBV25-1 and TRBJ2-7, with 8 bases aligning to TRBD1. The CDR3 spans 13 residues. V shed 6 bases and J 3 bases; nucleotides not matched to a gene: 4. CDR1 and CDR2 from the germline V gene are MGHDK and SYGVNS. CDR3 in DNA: TGTGCCAGCAGGGACAGGGCCGGCTACGAGCAGTACTTC. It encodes CASRDRAGYEQYF.

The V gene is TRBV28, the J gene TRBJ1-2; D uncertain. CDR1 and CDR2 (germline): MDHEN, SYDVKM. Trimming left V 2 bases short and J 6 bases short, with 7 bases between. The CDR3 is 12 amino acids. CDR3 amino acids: CASSLGQNGYTF. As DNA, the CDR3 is TGTGCCAGCAGTTTAGGTCAGAATGGCTACACCTTC.

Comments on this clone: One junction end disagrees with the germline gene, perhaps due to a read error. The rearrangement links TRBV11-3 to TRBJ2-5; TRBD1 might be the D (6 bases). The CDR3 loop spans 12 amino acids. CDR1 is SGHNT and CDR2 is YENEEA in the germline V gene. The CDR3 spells CASSRGQGTQYF. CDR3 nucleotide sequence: TGTGCCAGCAGCCGGGGACAAGGGACCCAGTACTTC.

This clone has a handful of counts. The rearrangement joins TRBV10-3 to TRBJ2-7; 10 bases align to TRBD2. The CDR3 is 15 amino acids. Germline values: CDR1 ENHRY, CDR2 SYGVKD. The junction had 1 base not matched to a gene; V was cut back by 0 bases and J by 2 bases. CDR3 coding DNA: TGTGCCATCAGTGAGTCGAGCGGGAGGGCCTACGAGCAGTACTTC. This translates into CAISESSGRAYEQYF.

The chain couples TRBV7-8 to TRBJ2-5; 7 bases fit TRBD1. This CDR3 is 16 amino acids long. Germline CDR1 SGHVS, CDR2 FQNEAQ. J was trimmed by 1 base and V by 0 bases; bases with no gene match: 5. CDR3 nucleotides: TGTGCCAGCAGCTTAGCGCGCGGACAGGTCCAAGAGACCCAGTACTTC. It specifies CASSLARGQVQETQYF. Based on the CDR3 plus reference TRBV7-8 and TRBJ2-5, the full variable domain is GAGVSQSPRYKVAKRGQDVALRCDPISGHVSLFWYQQALGQGPEFLTYFQNEAQLDKSGLPSDRFFAERPEGSVSTLKIQRTQQEDSAVYLCASSLARGQVQETQYFGPGTRLLVL.

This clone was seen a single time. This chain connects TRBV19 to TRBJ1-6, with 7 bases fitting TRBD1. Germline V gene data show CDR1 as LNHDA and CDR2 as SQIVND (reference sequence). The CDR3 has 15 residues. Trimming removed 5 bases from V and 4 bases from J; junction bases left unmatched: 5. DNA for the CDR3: TGTGCCAGTAGTGAAAACAGGGGATATAATTCACCCCTCCACTTT. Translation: CASSENRGYNSPLHF. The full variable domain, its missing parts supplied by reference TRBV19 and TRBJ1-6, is DGGITQSPKYLFRKEGQNVTLSCEQNLNHDAMYWYRQDPGQGLRLIYYSQIVNDFQKGDIAEGYSVSREKKESFPLTVTSAQKNPTAFYLCASSENRGYNSPLHFGNGTRLTVT.

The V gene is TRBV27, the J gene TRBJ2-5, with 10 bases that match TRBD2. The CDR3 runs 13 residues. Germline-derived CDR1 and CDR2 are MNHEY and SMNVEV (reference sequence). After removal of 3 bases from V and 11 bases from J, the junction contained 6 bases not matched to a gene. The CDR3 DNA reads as TGTGCCAGCAGTTTTTCCGGGACTAGCGCTCAGTACTTC. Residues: CASSFSGTSAQYF.

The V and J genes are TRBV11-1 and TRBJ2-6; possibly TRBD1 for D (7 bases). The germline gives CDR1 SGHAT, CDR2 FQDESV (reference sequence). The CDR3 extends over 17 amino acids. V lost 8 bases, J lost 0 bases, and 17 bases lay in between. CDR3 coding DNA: TGTGCCAGCGTCGCGGGACAGATTCTCTCTGGGGCCAACGTCCTGACTTTC. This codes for CASVAGQILSGANVLTF.

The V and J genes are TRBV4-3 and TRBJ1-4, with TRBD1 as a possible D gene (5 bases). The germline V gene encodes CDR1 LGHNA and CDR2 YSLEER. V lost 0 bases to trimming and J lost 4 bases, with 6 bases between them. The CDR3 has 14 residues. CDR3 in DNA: TGCGCCAGCAGCCAAGATAGGGGTAATGAAAAACTGTTTTTT. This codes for CASSQDRGNEKLFF.

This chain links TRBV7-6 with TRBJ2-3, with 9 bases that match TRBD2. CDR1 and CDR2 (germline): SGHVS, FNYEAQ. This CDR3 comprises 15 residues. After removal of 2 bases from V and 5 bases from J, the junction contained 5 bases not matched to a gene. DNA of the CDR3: TGTGCCAGCAGCTTAAGGCGGGAGGGTGGAGATACGCAGTATTTT. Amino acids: CASSLRREGGDTQYF.

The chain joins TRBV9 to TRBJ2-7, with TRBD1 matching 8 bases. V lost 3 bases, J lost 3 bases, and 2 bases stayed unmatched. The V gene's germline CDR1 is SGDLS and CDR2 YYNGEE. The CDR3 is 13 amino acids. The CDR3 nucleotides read TGTGCCAGCAGCGGGACAGGGAACTACGAGCAGTACTTC. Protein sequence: CASSGTGNYEQYF.

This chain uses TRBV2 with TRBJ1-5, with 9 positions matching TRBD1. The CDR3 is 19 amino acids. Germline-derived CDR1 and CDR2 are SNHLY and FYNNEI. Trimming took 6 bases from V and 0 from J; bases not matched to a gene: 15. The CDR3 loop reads CASSRRGQGLIHSNQPQHF. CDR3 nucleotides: TGTGCCAGCAGCCGGAGGGGACAGGGTCTAATCCATAGCAATCAGCCCCAGCATTTT.

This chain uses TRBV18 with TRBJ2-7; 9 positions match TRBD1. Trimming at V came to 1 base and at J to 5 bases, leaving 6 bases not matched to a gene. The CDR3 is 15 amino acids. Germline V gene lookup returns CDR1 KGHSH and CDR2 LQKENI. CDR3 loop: CASSPLTGGVDEQYF. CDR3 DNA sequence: TGTGCCAGCTCACCACTGACAGGGGGTGTCGACGAGCAGTACTTC. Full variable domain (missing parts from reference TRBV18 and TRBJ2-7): NAGVMQNPRHLVRRRGQEARLRCSPMKGHSHVYWYRQLPEEGLKFMVYLQKENIIDESGMPKERFSAEFPKEGPSILRIQQVVRGDSAAYFCASSPLTGGVDEQYFGPGTRLTVT.